This TCR beta chain was documented in a study of blood T cell repertoires in COVID-19. Study overall: Material from acute and convalescent COVID-19 was sourced from the United States, Italy and Spain. From T cells, B-cell-depleted T cells, or PBMCs came the material, which was cDNA or gDNA.

Original data processing: The assay estimated nucleated cells by amplifying reference gene primers. Data came from immunoSEQ multiplex PCR; TCRdb stores just in-frame clones and leaves some out. The DNA gave D and trimming, while V, J and clone size come from that table. The profile shows tens of thousands of clones, 70% to 90% of them singletons. Per the germline V gene, CDR1 is ENHRY and CDR2 is SYGVKD. The CDR3 consists of 17 residues. V dropped 0 bases and J dropped 2 bases, with 16 bases sitting between them. The clonotype originates from a woman older than 75 with acute or convalescent COVID-19. The source material was peripheral blood. The chain couples TRBV10-3 to TRBJ1-2, with D maybe TRBD1 (6 bases). Written as DNA, the CDR3 is TGTGCCATCAGTGAGTCCGTTTGGGGGCCGGGGAACTATGGCTACACCTTC. Amino acid sequence: CAISESVWGPGNYGYTF.